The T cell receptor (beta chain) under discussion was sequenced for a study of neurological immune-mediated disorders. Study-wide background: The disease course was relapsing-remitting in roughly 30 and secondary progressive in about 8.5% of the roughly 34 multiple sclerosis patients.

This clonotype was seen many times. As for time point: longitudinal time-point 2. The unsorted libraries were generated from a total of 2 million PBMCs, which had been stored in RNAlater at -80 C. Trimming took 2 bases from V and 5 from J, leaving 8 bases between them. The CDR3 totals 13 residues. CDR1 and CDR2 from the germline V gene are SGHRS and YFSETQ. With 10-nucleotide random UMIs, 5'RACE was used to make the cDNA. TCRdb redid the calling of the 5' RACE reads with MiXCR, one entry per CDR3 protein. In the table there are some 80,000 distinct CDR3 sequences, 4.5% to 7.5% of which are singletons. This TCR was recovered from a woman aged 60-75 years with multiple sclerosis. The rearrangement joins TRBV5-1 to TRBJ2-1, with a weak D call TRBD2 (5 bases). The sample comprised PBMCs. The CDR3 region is CASSFGKNNEQFF. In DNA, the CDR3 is TGCGCCAGCAGCTTCGGGAAAAACAATGAGCAGTTCTTC.